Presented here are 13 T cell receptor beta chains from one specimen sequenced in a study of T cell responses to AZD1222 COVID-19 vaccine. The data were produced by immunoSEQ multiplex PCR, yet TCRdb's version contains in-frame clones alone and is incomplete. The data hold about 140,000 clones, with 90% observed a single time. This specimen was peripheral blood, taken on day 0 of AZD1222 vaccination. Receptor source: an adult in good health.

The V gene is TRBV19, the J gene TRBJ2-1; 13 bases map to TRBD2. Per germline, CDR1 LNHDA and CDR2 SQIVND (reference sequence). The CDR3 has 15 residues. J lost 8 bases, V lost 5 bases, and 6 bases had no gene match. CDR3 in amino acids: CASSPRTSGSDEQFF. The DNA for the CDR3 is TGTGCCAGTAGTCCCCGGACTAGCGGGAGTGATGAGCAGTTCTTC.

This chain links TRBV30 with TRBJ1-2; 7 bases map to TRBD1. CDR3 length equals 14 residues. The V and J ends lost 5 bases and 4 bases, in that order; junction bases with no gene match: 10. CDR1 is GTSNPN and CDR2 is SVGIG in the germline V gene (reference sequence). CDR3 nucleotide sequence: TGTGCCTGGCGTAATACAGGGGTCGGCTATGGCTACACCTTC. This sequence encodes CAWRNTGVGYGYTF.

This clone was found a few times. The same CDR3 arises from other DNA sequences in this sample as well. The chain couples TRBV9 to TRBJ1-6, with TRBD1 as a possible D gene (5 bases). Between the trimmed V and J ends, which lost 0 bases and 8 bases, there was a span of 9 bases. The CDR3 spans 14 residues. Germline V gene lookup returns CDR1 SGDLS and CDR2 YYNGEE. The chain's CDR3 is CASSVGGFDSPLHF. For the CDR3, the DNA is TGTGCCAGCAGCGTAGGGGGGTTCGATTCACCCCTCCACTTT.

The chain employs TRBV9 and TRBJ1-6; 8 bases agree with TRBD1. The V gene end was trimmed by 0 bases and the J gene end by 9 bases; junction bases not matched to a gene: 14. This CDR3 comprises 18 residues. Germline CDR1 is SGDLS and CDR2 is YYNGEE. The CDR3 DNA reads TGTGCCAGCAGCGTAGAGGACAGGGTATTAATGACGGGTTCACCCCTCCACTTT. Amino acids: CASSVEDRVLMTGSPLHF.

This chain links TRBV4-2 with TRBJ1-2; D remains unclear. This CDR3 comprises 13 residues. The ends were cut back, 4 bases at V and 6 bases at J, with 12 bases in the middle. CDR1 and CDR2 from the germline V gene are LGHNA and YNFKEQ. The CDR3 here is CASSPAGENGYTF. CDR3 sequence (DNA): TGTGCCAGCAGCCCCGCCGGGGAGAATGGCTACACCTTC.

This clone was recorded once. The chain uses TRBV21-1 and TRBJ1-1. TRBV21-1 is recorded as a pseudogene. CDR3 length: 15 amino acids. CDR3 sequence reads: CASSPRGGSNTEAFF. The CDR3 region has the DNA TGTGCCAGCTCCCCGCGGGGAGGGAGCAACACTGAAGCTTTCTTT.

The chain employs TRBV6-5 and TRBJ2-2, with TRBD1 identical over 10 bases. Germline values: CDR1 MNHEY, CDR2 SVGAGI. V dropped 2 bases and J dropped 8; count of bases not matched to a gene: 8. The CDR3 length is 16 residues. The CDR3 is CASSYTRQGAGGELFF. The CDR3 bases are TGTGCCAGCAGTTACACCCGACAGGGGGCAGGGGGGGAGCTGTTTTTT.

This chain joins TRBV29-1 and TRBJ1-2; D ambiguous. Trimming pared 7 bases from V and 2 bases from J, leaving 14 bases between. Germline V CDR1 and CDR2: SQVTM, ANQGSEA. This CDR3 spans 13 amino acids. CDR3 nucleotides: TGCAGCGCCGAGGGAGAACTAAACTATGGCTACACCTTC. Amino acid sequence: CSAEGELNYGYTF.

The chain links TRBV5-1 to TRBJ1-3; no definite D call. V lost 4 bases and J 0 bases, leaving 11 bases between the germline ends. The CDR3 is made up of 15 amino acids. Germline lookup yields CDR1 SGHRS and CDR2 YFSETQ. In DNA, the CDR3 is TGCGCCAGCAGCGGAAAGACGGGCTCTGGAAACACCATATATTTT. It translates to CASSGKTGSGNTIYF.

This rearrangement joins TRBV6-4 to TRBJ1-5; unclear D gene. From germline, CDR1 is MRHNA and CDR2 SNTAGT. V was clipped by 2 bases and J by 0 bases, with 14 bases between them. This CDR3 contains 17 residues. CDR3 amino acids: CASSDAEKIDSNQPQHF. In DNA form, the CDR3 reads TGTGCCAGCAGTGACGCCGAGAAGATAGATAGCAATCAGCCCCAGCATTTT.

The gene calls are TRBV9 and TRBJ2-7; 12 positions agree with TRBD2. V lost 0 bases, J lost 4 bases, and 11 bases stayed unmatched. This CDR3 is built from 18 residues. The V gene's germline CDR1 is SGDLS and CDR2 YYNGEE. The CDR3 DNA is TGTGCCAGCAGCGTAGAGGGCAGGACTAGCGGGATAGTGTACGAGCAGTACTTC. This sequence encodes CASSVEGRTSGIVYEQYF.

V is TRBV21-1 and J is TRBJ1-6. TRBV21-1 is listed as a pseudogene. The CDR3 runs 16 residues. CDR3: CASSKPRGSYNSPLHF. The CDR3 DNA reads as TGTGCCAGCAGCAAACCGCGAGGTTCCTATAATTCACCCCTCCACTTT.

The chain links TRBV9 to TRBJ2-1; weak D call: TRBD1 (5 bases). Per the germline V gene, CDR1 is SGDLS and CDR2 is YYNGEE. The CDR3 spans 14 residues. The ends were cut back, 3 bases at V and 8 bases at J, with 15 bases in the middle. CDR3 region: CASSGGRARDEQFF. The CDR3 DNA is TGTGCCAGCAGCGGGGGCAGGGCTCGGGATGAGCAGTTCTTC.